This TCR beta chain is from a study of identifying expanded T cells in peripheral blood. Unmatched junction bases numbered 12, after V lost 3 bases and J lost 10 bases. Germline CDR1 SGHVS, CDR2 FQNEAQ. This CDR3 contains 15 residues. TCRdb keeps only in-frame clones here, not all; method: immunoSEQ multiplex PCR. The sample yields around 90,000 clones, about 91% seen once. The TCR was taken from a person between 18 and 69 years old in good health. Sequencing was done on a sample of blood. The chain combines TRBV7-8 with TRBJ2-1, with 7 bases identical to TRBD1. This CDR3 is CASSFRTSTTGEQFF. As DNA, the CDR3 is TGTGCCAGCAGCTTTCGTACTAGTACGACAGGGGAGCAGTTCTTC.